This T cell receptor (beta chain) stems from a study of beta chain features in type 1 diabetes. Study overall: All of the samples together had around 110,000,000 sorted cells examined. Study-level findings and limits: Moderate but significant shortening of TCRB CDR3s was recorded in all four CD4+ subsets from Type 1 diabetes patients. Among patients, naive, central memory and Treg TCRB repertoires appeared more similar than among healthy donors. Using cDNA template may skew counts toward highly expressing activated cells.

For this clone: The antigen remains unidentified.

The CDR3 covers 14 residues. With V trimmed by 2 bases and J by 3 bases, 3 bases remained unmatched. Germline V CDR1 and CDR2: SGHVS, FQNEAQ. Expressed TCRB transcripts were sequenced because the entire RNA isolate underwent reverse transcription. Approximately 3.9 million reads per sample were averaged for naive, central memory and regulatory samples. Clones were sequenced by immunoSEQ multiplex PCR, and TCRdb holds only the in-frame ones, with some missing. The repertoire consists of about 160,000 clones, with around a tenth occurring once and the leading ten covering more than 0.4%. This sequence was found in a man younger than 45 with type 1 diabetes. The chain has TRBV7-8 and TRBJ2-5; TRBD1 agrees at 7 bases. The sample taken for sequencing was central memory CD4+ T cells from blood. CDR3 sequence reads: CASSLNTGEETQYF. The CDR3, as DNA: TGTGCCAGCAGCTTAAATACAGGGGAAGAGACCCAGTACTTC.